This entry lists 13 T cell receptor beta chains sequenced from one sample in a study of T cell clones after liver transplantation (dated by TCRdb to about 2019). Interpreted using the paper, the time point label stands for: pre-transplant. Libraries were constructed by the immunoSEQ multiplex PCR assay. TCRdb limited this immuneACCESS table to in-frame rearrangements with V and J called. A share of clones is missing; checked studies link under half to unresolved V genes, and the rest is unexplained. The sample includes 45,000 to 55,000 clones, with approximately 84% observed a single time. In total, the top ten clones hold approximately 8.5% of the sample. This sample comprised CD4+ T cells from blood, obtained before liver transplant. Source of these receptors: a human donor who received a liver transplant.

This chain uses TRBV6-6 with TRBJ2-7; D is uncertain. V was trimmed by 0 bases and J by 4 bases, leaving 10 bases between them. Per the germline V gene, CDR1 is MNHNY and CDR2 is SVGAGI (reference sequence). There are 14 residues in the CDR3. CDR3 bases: TGTGCCAGCAGTTACTCGGTTGGGGAATACGAGCAGTACTTC. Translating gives CASSYSVGEYEQYF.

The CDR3 DNA follows: TGTGCCAGCACCGCGGCAGATACGCAGTATTTT. Amino acid sequence: CASTAADTQYF. The gene calls are TRBV7-2 and TRBJ2-3; D gene uncertain. Trimming took 7 bases from V and 4 from J, leaving 6 bases between them. Germline CDR1 is SGHTA and CDR2 is FQGNSA. This CDR3 is built from 11 residues.

CDR3 residues: CASAIGPRDIQYF. The CDR3, as DNA: TGTGCCAGCGCGATCGGGCCGCGGGACATTCAGTACTTC. The chain couples TRBV6-5 to TRBJ2-4, with D tentatively TRBD2 (5 bases). V gave up 8 bases and J gave up 8 bases, with 16 bases separating them. The length of the CDR3 is 13 residues. CDR1 and CDR2 from the germline V gene are MNHEY and SVGAGI.

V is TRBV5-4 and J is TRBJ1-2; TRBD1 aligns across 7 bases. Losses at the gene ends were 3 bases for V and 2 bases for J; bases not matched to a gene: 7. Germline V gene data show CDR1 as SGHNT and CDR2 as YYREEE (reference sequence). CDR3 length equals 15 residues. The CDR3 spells CASSSGDSANYGYTF. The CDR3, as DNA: TGTGCCAGCAGCTCGGGGGACAGCGCGAACTATGGCTACACCTTC.

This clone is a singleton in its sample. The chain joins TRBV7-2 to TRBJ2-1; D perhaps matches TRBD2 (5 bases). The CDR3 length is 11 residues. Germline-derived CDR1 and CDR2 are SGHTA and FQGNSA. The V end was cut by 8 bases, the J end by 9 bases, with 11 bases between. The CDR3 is CASDRRGEQFF. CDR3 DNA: TGTGCCAGCGATCGACGGGGTGAGCAGTTCTTC.

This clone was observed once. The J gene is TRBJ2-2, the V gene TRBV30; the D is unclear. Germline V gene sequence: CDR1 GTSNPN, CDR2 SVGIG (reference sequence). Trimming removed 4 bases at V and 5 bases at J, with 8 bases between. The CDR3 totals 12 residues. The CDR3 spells CAWTVRTGELFF. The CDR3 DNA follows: TGTGCCTGGACAGTCAGGACCGGGGAGCTGTTTTTT.

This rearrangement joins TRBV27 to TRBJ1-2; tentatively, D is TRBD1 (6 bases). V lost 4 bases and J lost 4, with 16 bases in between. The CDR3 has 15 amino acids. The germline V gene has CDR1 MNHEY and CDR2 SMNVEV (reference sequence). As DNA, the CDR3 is TGTGCCAGCAGTTCCCACAGGGCCGGTTCCTATGGCTACACCTTC. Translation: CASSSHRAGSYGYTF.

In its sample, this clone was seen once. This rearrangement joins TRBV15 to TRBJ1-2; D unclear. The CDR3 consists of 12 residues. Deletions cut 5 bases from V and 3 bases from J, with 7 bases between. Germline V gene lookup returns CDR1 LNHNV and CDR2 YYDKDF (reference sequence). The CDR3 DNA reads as TGTGCCACCAGCGGCCGCGACTATGGCTACACCTTC. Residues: CATSGRDYGYTF.

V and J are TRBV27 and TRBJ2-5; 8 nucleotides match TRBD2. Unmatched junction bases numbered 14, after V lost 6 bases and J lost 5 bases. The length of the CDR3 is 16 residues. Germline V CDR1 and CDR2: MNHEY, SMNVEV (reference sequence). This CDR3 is CASSKKGLGYSETQYF. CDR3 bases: TGTGCCAGCAGCAAAAAGGGACTAGGGTATTCCGAGACCCAGTACTTC.

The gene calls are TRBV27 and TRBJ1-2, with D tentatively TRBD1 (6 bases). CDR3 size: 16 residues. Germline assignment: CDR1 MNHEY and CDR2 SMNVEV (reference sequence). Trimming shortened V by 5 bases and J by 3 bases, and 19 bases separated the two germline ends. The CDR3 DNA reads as TGTGCCAGCAGTCTTAAGGGTACAGGGAGTCACTATGGCTACACCTTC. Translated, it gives CASSLKGTGSHYGYTF.

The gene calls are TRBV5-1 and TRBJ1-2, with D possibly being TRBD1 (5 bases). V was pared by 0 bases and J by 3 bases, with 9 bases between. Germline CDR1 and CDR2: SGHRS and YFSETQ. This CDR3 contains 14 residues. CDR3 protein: CASSLALGDYGYTF. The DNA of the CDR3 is TGCGCCAGCAGCTTGGCCTTAGGGGACTATGGCTACACCTTC.

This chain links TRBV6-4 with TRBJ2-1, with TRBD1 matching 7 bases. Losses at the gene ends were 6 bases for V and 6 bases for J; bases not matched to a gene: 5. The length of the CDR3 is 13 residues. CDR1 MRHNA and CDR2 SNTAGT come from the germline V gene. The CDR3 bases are TGTGCCAGCAGGAAGACAGGGAGCAATGAGCAGTTCTTC. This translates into CASRKTGSNEQFF.

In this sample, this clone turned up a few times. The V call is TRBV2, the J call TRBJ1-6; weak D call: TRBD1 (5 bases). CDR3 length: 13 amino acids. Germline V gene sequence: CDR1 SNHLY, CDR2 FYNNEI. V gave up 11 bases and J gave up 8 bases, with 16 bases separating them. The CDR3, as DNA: TGTGCCTGCCACGAGGGGAGGGATTCACCCCTCCACTTT. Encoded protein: CACHEGRDSPLHF.